This TCR beta chain was documented in a study of blood T cell repertoires in COVID-19. About the study: From the United States, Italy and Spain came samples of acute and convalescent COVID-19.

Germline V gene lookup returns CDR1 LGHDT and CDR2 YNNKEL (reference sequence). The ends lost 4 bases at V and 6 bases at J; junction bases unmatched: 8. This CDR3 region has 15 residues. Participants were placed into cohorts based on the clinical history they reported. Cohort 3 donors counted as recovered after two negative PCRs, clearance, or resolved symptoms. Per the original methods: Reference gene primer amplification gave estimated nucleated cell counts. Sequenced by immunoSEQ multiplex PCR; TCRdb stores in-frame clones only, minus some. V and J calls and clone size are given by that table; D and trimming were obtained from the DNA. This repertoire shows fewer than 400,000 clones, around 90% found once; its top ten account for 8% to 9.5%.

The clonotype was recovered from a woman between 18 and 29 years old who had recovered from COVID-19. The chain uses TRBV3-1 (or the pseudogene TRBV3-2) and TRBJ2-7, with 11 nucleotides matching TRBD2. The sample was PBMCs or T cells enriched from blood (not recorded which). CDR3 region: CASSPLAGGSVEQYF. Here the CDR3 DNA reads TGTGCCAGCAGCCCGTTAGCGGGAGGGTCGGTCGAGCAGTACTTC.